These T cell receptor beta chains were read from a single sample in a study of OX40 agonist ivuxolimab in advanced cancers. The table came from immunoSEQ multiplex PCR; TCRdb's copy has only in-frame clones and leaves some out. The table records 70,000 to 90,000 clones, 86% of them present only once. The input for sequencing was CD4+ or CD8+ T cells sorted from blood, taken in a trial of the OX40 agonist ivuxolimab. Source of these receptors: an adult with an advanced solid tumor such as melanoma, head and neck, liver or kidney cancer. The CDR3 runs from the conserved cysteine through the conserved F or W. Fields, in order: J gene, V gene, CDR3 protein.

j_gene: TRBJ2-5; v_gene: TRBV7-2; CDR3aa: CASSLDGGGAGTQYF
j_gene: TRBJ1-4; v_gene: TRBV5-4; CDR3aa: CASSLAPGTPNEKLFF
j_gene: TRBJ1-3; v_gene: TRBV6-4; CDR3aa: CASSGQGKTGNTIYF
j_gene: TRBJ2-3; v_gene: TRBV5-5; CDR3aa: CASSLLAGGTDTQYF
j_gene: TRBJ2-5; v_gene: TRBV29-1; CDR3aa: CSVDLAMETQYF
j_gene: TRBJ2-3; v_gene: TRBV5-4; CDR3aa: CASSTRLAGPSDTQYF
j_gene: TRBJ2-5; v_gene: TRBV19; CDR3aa: CASGALETQYF
j_gene: TRBJ1-1; v_gene: TRBV5-1; CDR3aa: CASSLGDREGTEAFF
j_gene: TRBJ1-1; v_gene: TRBV7-2; CDR3aa: CASSLVSAESTEAFF
j_gene: TRBJ1-1; v_gene: TRBV7-9; CDR3aa: CASSLAFGDTEAFF
j_gene: TRBJ2-5; v_gene: TRBV7-2; CDR3aa: CASSLEGAAETQYF
j_gene: TRBJ2-7; v_gene: TRBV7-9; CDR3aa: CASSLSVSEQYF
j_gene: TRBJ1-5; v_gene: TRBV6-6; CDR3aa: CASSYSGRGQNQPQHF
j_gene: TRBJ1-1; v_gene: TRBV19; CDR3aa: CATGEAPSTEAFF
j_gene: TRBJ2-3; v_gene: TRBV6-5; CDR3aa: CASSGGVVGTDTQYF
j_gene: TRBJ2-5; v_gene: TRBV4-1; CDR3aa: CASSLRIRGETQYF
j_gene: TRBJ2-4; v_gene: TRBV12-5; CDR3aa: CATSRDRGNIQYF
j_gene: TRBJ2-1; v_gene: TRBV27; CDR3aa: CASSLGQPYNEQFF
j_gene: TRBJ1-5; v_gene: TRBV28; CDR3aa: CASRLMRQLDQPQHF
j_gene: TRBJ1-5; v_gene: TRBV27; CDR3aa: CASSPLAGQPQHF
j_gene: TRBJ1-6; v_gene: TRBV27; CDR3aa: CASQVSYNSPLHF
j_gene: TRBJ1-1; v_gene: TRBV28; CDR3aa: CASSLVNTEAFF
j_gene: TRBJ2-2; v_gene: TRBV30; CDR3aa: CAWRGTGLTTGELFF
j_gene: TRBJ2-7; v_gene: TRBV29-1; CDR3aa: CSVLSSYEQYF
j_gene: TRBJ2-1; v_gene: TRBV28; CDR3aa: CASTATGRDNEQFF
j_gene: TRBJ2-1; v_gene: TRBV7-2; CDR3aa: CASSEGLAARYFF
j_gene: TRBJ1-4; v_gene: TRBV5-6; CDR3aa: CASSFGQVGEKLFF
j_gene: TRBJ2-3; v_gene: TRBV5-1; CDR3aa: CASSFRSSGATDTQYF
j_gene: TRBJ1-5; v_gene: TRBV30; CDR3aa: CAWSFDTKGQPQHF
j_gene: TRBJ1-5; v_gene: TRBV6-6; CDR3aa: CASSYLRVEDQPQHF
j_gene: TRBJ1-6; v_gene: TRBV14; CDR3aa: CASSQKTGPSSYNSPLHF
j_gene: TRBJ2-5; v_gene: TRBV15; CDR3aa: CATSSRDSYETQYF
j_gene: TRBJ2-5; v_gene: TRBV27; CDR3aa: CASIRSATSGSYQQYF
j_gene: TRBJ1-5; v_gene: TRBV7-6; CDR3aa: CASSLQSNQPQHF
j_gene: TRBJ2-2; v_gene: TRBV19; CDR3aa: CASSSYQGQAGGELFF
j_gene: TRBJ1-2; v_gene: TRBV10-3; CDR3aa: CVISRGRQDYGYTF
j_gene: TRBJ1-1; v_gene: TRBV28; CDR3aa: CASSWPLTGLGTEAFF
j_gene: TRBJ1-2; v_gene: TRBV6-6; CDR3aa: CASSYLGQGYGYTF